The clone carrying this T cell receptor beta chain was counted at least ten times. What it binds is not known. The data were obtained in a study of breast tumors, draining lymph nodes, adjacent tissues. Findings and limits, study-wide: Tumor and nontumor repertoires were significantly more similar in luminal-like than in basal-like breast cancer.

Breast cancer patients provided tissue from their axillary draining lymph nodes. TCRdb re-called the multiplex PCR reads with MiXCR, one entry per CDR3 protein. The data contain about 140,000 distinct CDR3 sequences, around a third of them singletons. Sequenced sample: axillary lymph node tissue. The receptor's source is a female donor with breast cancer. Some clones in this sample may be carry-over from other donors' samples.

The DNA for the CDR3 is TGTGCCAGCACCGGACTGAACTATAATTCACCCCTCCACTTT. This gives the protein CASTGLNYNSPLHF. The rearrangement links TRBV2 to TRBJ1-6; D call uncertain. This CDR3 region has 14 residues. Germline CDR1 is SNHLY and CDR2 is FYNNEI. V lost 7 bases and J 3 bases, leaving 10 bases between the germline ends.